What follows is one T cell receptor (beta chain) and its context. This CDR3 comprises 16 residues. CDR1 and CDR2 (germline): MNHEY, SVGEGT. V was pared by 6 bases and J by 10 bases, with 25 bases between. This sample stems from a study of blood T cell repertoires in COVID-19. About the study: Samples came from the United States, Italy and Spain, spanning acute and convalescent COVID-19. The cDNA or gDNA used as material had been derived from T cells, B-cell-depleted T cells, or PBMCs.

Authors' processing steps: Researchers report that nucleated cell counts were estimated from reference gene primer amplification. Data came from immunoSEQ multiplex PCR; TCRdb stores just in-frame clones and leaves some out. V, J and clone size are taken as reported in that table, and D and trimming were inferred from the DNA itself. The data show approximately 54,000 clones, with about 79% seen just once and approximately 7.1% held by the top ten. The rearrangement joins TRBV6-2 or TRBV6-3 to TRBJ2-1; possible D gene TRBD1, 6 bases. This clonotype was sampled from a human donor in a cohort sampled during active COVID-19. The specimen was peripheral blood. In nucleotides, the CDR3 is TGTGCCAGCAGCAGGGGTTACGCGGCATCTCGGCAAGAGCAGTTCTTC. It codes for CASSRGYAASRQEQFF.